This entry lists 22 T cell receptor beta chains sequenced from one sample in a study of vaccination and CD4 T cells after COVID-19. The Oncomine TCR Beta short-read assay was applied to DNA of cultured CD4+ T cells. TCRdb redid the calling of the PCR reads with MiXCR, one entry per CDR3 protein. The sample holds approximately 10,000 distinct CDR3 sequences; approximately 25% are singletons and the top ten take roughly 26%. Treatment of the sample: roughly ten-day PBMC culture with coronavirus spike peptide pools or control peptides (ViraFEST assay). These TCRs are of unknown antigen specificity. Sequenced here: CD4+ T cells from blood, cultured in vitro, sampled before SARS-CoV-2 vaccination. These TCRs come from a human donor who received a COVID-19 vaccine.

The rearrangement links TRBV5-1 to TRBJ2-7, with D tentatively TRBD1 (6 bases). This CDR3 region has 13 residues. V dropped 5 bases and J dropped 5 bases, with 14 bases sitting between them. Per the germline V gene, CDR1 is SGHRS and CDR2 is YFSETQ. The CDR3 is CASSSGERDEQYF. Here the CDR3 DNA reads TGCGCCAGCAGTTCAGGGGAAAGGGACGAGCAGTACTTC.

For the CDR3, the DNA is TGTGCCAGCAGCTTAGCGGGACTAGCGGGGAGTCTAGATACGCAGTATTTT. Translated: CASSLAGLAGSLDTQYF. The chain couples TRBV7-8 to TRBJ2-3; 13 nucleotides align to TRBD2. After removal of 0 bases from V and 5 bases from J, the junction contained 5 bases not matched to a gene. Germline loops: CDR1 SGHVS, CDR2 FQNEAQ. CDR3 length: 17 residues.

This clonotype has more than one count but fewer than ten. The chain recombines TRBV2 with TRBJ1-1; D might be TRBD1 (5 bases). This CDR3 region has 15 residues. Per germline, CDR1 SNHLY and CDR2 FYNNEI. V dropped 1 base and J dropped 1 base, with 10 bases sitting between them. The CDR3, as DNA: TGTGCCAGCAGTGAAGTGGGGGGAAGGAACACTGAAGCTTTCTTT. As protein: CASSEVGGRNTEAFF. Variable domain in full (rest from reference TRBV2 and TRBJ1-1): EPEVTQTPSHQVTQMGQEVILRCVPISNHLYFYWYRQILGQKVEFLVSFYNNEISEKSEIFDDQFSVERPDGSNFTLKIRSTKLEDSAMYFCASSEVGGRNTEAFFGQGTRLTVV.

This rearrangement joins TRBV12-3 or TRBV12-4 to TRBJ2-7, with 14 bases fitting TRBD2. V lost 2 bases and J lost 6; bases outside the gene matches: 3. There are 15 residues in the CDR3. CDR3 in DNA: TGTGCCAGCAGTTTAACCGGGACTAGCGGGAGCGAGCAGTACTTC. It translates to CASSLTGTSGSEQYF.

This clonotype was detected once. A clone one base away is much larger, so this may be a read error. This chain uses TRBV27 with TRBJ1-1; possibly TRBD1 for D (5 bases). Germline V gene data show CDR1 as MNHEY and CDR2 as SMNVEV (reference sequence). CDR3 size: 14 residues. The CDR3 reads CASSERARTGEALF. The CDR3 bases are TGTGCCAGCAGTGAACGAGCCCGAACAGGCGAAGCTCTCTTT.

This clonotype was detected only a few times. The chain links TRBV2 to TRBJ1-5; no clear D. Germline loops: CDR1 SNHLY, CDR2 FYNNEI. This CDR3 comprises 16 residues. Deletions cut 0 bases from V and 4 bases from J, with 13 bases between. The DNA for the CDR3 is TGTGCCAGCAGTGAAGCCCTCTCACATGGGAATCAGCCCCAGCATTTT. Translating gives CASSEALSHGNQPQHF.

This clonotype showed up just a few times. The V gene is TRBV7-8, the J gene TRBJ1-1; 7 nucleotides line up with TRBD1. Unmatched junction bases numbered 4, after V lost 3 bases and J lost 0 bases. The CDR3 extends over 15 amino acids. Per the germline V gene, CDR1 is SGHVS and CDR2 is FQNEAQ. CDR3 residues: CASSFNRGLNTEAFF. The CDR3 DNA reads as TGTGCCAGCAGCTTCAACAGGGGTCTGAACACTGAAGCTTTCTTT.

The CDR3 nucleotides are TGCAGTGCTAGAACAGGGGGCGGAGAGACCCAGTACTTC. Translated: CSARTGGGETQYF. The chain links TRBV20-1 to TRBJ2-5; 9 nucleotides match TRBD1. This CDR3 spans 13 amino acids. Per the germline V gene, CDR1 is DFQATT and CDR2 is SNEGSKA (reference sequence). Losses at the gene ends were 2 bases for V and 4 bases for J; bases not matched to a gene: 2.

This clonotype was counted a few times. The chain is built from TRBV27 and TRBJ2-1, with 10 bases fitting TRBD1. From germline, CDR1 is MNHEY and CDR2 SMNVEV (reference sequence). The CDR3 spans 15 residues. V shed 7 bases, J shed 9 bases, and the junction held 12 bases outside the gene matches. CDR3 loop: CASKPTRQGAGEQFF. In nucleotides, the CDR3 is TGTGCCAGCAAGCCCACACGACAGGGGGCCGGTGAGCAGTTCTTC.

This chain links TRBV11-3 with TRBJ2-5; TRBD1 matches at 7 bases. The CDR3 runs to 12 residues. Trimming cost V 5 bases and J 8 bases; bases outside gene matches: 5. Germline CDR1 reads SGHNT; CDR2 reads YENEEA. The CDR3 spells CASSADRETQYF. For the CDR3, the DNA is TGTGCCAGCAGCGCAGACAGGGAAACCCAGTACTTC.

This clonotype has only a few counts. The rearrangement uses TRBV7-9 and TRBJ1-1; TRBD1 matches at 8 bases. V dropped 7 bases and J dropped 3; count of bases not matched to a gene: 13. This CDR3 comprises 16 residues. In germline, CDR1 is SEHNR, CDR2 FQNEAQ (reference sequence). The CDR3 DNA reads as TGTGCCAGCATCCCCGGACAGGGCCTATTGGACACTGAAGCTTTCTTT. This translates into CASIPGQGLLDTEAFF.

The chain couples TRBV10-3 to TRBJ2-2, with D uncertain. This CDR3 is 17 amino acids long. V was pared by 6 bases and J by 2 bases, with 19 bases between. Germline CDR1 is ENHRY and CDR2 is SYGVKD. CDR3 region: CAISPPTMGFNTGELFF. DNA for the CDR3: TGTGCCATCAGCCCACCAACAATGGGCTTTAACACCGGGGAGCTGTTTTTT.

The chain couples TRBV20-1 to TRBJ1-5; 7 nucleotides agree with TRBD1. The CDR3 has 13 amino acids. J was trimmed by 1 base and V by 4 bases; bases with no gene match: 1. The germline gives CDR1 DFQATT, CDR2 SNEGSKA (reference sequence). The DNA of the CDR3 is TGCAGTGCTACGGGACAGAGCAATCAGCCCCAGCATTTT. This translates into CSATGQSNQPQHF.

This clonotype was counted between two and nine times. The chain employs TRBV21-1 and TRBJ1-1; the table's D call, TRBD1, was not checked against the DNA. TRBV21-1 is a pseudogene segment. The CDR3 loop spans 16 amino acids. Written as DNA, the CDR3 is TGTGCCAGCACCAGGGAGCTGGGGGGGCCAGACACTGAAGCTTTCTTT. As protein: CASTRELGGPDTEAFF.

A few counts support this clonotype. The chain is built from TRBV2 and TRBJ1-5, with 8 bases aligning to TRBD1. The germline V gene encodes CDR1 SNHLY and CDR2 FYNNEI. The CDR3 loop spans 15 amino acids. The V gene end was trimmed by 5 bases and the J gene end by 3 bases; junction bases not matched to a gene: 6. Here the CDR3 reads CASSTAGGDNQPQHF. DNA of the CDR3: TGTGCCAGCAGTACTGCAGGGGGCGACAATCAGCCCCAGCATTTT.

The table lists this clonotype with a few counts. The rearrangement links TRBV6-5 to TRBJ2-2, with 8 bases aligning to TRBD1. Germline values: CDR1 MNHEY, CDR2 SVGAGI. The CDR3 has 17 amino acids. Trimming took 4 bases from V and 2 from J; bases not matched to a gene: 9. CDR3 region: CASSFGQGVANTGELFF. CDR3 in DNA: TGTGCCAGCAGTTTCGGACAGGGTGTTGCAAACACCGGGGAGCTGTTTTTT.

This chain links TRBV12-3 or TRBV12-4 with TRBJ2-3; the D gene is possibly TRBD2 (6 bases). The CDR3 spans 14 residues. The V gene lost 3 bases and the J gene lost 1 base, with 8 bases spanning the gap. CDR3: CASSFGGGTDTQYF. DNA of the CDR3: TGTGCCAGCAGTTTTGGCGGGGGCACAGATACGCAGTATTTT.

This clonotype has a handful of counts. V is TRBV30 and J is TRBJ1-1; D uncertain. Per the germline V gene, CDR1 is GTSNPN and CDR2 is SVGIG (reference sequence). CDR3 length: 16 residues. V lost 0 bases, J lost 5 bases, and 19 bases lay in between. The CDR3 reads CAWSVPPPGGGTEAFF. For the CDR3, the DNA is TGTGCCTGGAGTGTACCCCCCCCCGGTGGCGGGACTGAAGCTTTCTTT.

The chain joins TRBV5-4 to TRBJ2-1; the match to TRBD2 covers 9 bases. The J segment lost 6 bases and the V segment lost 3 bases, leaving 19 bases of the junction unmatched. The CDR3 length is 19 residues. CDR1 and CDR2 (germline): SGHNT, YYREEE (reference sequence). The CDR3 is CASSSGWVVGGGASNEQFF. CDR3 coding DNA: TGTGCCAGCAGCTCAGGTTGGGTAGTAGGCGGGGGGGCATCCAATGAGCAGTTCTTC. Full variable domain (outside the CDR3, taken from reference TRBV5-4 and TRBJ2-1): ETGVTQSPTHLIKTRGQQVTLRCSSQSGHNTVSWYQQALGQGPQFIFQYYREEENGRGNFPPRFSGLQFPNYSSELNVNALELDDSALYLCASSSGWVVGGGASNEQFFGPGTRLTVL.

This clonotype was picked up a small number of times. The chain recombines TRBV10-3 with TRBJ1-1, with no clear D. Trimming removed 6 bases from V and 10 bases from J, with 15 bases in between. This CDR3 is built from 12 residues. Germline assignment: CDR1 ENHRY and CDR2 SYGVKD. The DNA for the CDR3 is TGTGCCATCAGCCCCCAAGTGGGAGGAGCTTTCTTT. Translation gives CAISPQVGGAFF.

There are a few counts of this clonotype. The chain links TRBV12-3 or TRBV12-4 to TRBJ1-5; a possible D gene is TRBD1 (5 bases). V shed 5 bases and J shed 0 bases, with 8 bases lying between them. The CDR3 sequence is 14 residues long. The CDR3 spells CASSVDNSNQPQHF. In DNA form, the CDR3 reads TGTGCCAGCAGTGTGGACAATAGCAATCAGCCCCAGCATTTT.

J is TRBJ1-2 and V is TRBV7-2; 10 bases line up with TRBD1. CDR1 is SGHTA, CDR2 FQGNSA, per germline. This CDR3 has 17 residues. Unmatched junction bases numbered 11, after V lost 5 bases and J lost 2 bases. The CDR3 spells CASSPGPGQGINYGYTF. CDR3 nucleotides: TGTGCCAGCAGCCCCGGCCCGGGACAGGGGATAAACTATGGCTACACCTTC.